These 5 T cell receptor beta chains were all obtained from the same sample, sequenced in a study of blood T cells in healthy people across ages. The authors ran a second PCR of roughly 6 to 11 cycles using a sample-barcoded 5' primer and a J-beta primer mix. In TCRdb, the 5' RACE reads were re-called with MiXCR into one record per CDR3 protein. The repertoire holds approximately 850,000 distinct CDR3 sequences, with under 45% as singletons. Sequenced material: blood. The receptors were gathered from a man between 60 and 75 years old in good health.

The chain joins TRBV30 to TRBJ1-2; D not resolved. Germline loops: CDR1 GTSNPN, CDR2 SVGIG (reference sequence). The V end lost 6 bases, the J end lost 7 bases, and 9 bases lay between the germline ends. The CDR3 extends over 10 amino acids. CDR3 sequence reads: CACLFGGYTF. The CDR3 DNA is TGTGCCTGCCTCTTCGGTGGCTACACCTTC.

This clonotype was recorded many times. The chain combines TRBV12-3 or TRBV12-4 with TRBJ2-5; D gene uncertain. Trimming stripped 2 bases from V and 7 bases from J, with 8 bases between. The CDR3 sequence is 12 residues long. The CDR3 bases are TGTGCCAGCAGTTTACCCCTGGGGACCCAGTACTTC. Its translation: CASSLPLGTQYF.

The chain joins TRBV12-3 or TRBV12-4 to TRBJ2-7; D gene uncertain. Trimming stripped 3 bases from V and 5 bases from J, with 5 bases between. CDR3 size: 11 residues. The CDR3 here is CASSFVDEQYF. The CDR3, as DNA: TGTGCCAGCAGTTTCGTAGACGAGCAGTACTTC.

The chain employs TRBV6-5 and TRBJ2-1; TRBD1 aligns across 9 bases. CDR3 length equals 15 residues. Germline CDR1 and CDR2: MNHEY and SVGAGI. Germline trimming cut 6 bases from V and 4 bases from J; bases unmatched to any gene: 7. DNA for the CDR3: TGTGCCAGCAGGAGAGGACAGGGGCTTTACAATGAGCAGTTCTTC. This sequence encodes CASRRGQGLYNEQFF.

This sequence joins TRBV4-3 and TRBJ1-1; weak D call: TRBD1 (5 bases). This CDR3 is built from 15 residues. Germline V gene sequence: CDR1 LGHNA, CDR2 YSLEER. The ends were cut back, 0 bases at V and 5 bases at J, with 13 bases in the middle. The CDR3 DNA is TGCGCCAGCAGCCAAGACCCAAGGGGCGGGACTGAAGCTTTCTTT. Amino acids: CASSQDPRGGTEAFF.